The rows below give T cell receptor beta chains drawn from one sample of a study of blood T cell repertoires in COVID-19. Sequencing used immunoSEQ multiplex PCR; TCRdb keeps in-frame clones, though not all of them. The table shows about 300,000 clones, with around 88% occurring only once. Sequencing used peripheral blood. The receptor source for this set is a woman in her 30s who had recovered from COVID-19. CDR3s include the opening cysteine and the closing phenylalanine or tryptophan. D genes are given only for firm matches.

D gene | V gene | CDR3 length | CDR3 protein
TRBD2 | TRBV2 | 15 | CASSAQTSGEETQYF
- | TRBV29-1 | 14 | CSVEPLGAVREQYF
TRBD2 | TRBV6-1 | 17 | CASSERLAASNTGELFF
- | TRBV7-8 | 14 | CASSPTENNQPQHF
TRBD2 | TRBV7-3 | 15 | CASSPSGGEYNEQFF
- | TRBV30 | 14 | CAWSRDISGNTIYF
- | TRBV11-3 | 13 | CASRRSSYNEQFF
- | TRBV4-1 | 14 | CASSQEQGHSGYTF
- | TRBV3-1/TRBV3-2 | 14 | CASSQGLEGNEQFF
- | TRBV5-5 | 15 | CASSSGDATNEKLFF
- | TRBV5-4 | 13 | CASSLGGLEKLFF
- | TRBV4-3 | 14 | CASSQEGRRNIQYF
TRBD1 | TRBV5-8 | 15 | CASSRGQAHNQPQHF
TRBD1 | TRBV6-2/TRBV6-3 | 17 | CASSPRTGGRALYEQYF
TRBD1 | TRBV18 | 15 | CASSPRQGANSPLHF
TRBD2 | TRBV19 | 15 | CASSMRLGRGETQYF
TRBD1 | TRBV4-2 | 15 | CASSQTGANTGELFF
TRBD1 | TRBV4-2 | 16 | CASSQGRDSLLSPLHF
- | TRBV4-3 | 14 | CASSQGGYGYEQYF
TRBD1 | TRBV5-4 | 15 | CASSRTTGTSDEQFF
- | TRBV5-5 | 12 | CASSFGAGELFF
- | TRBV5-5 | 14 | CASSRQRVGNTIYF
TRBD2 | TRBV4-2 | 17 | CASSQDVAPGLNGEQYF
- | TRBV19 | 16 | CASSIGGGISGNTIYF
TRBD1 | TRBV15 | 13 | CATRQGPTGELFF
TRBD1 | TRBV27 | 14 | CASSFTGGSYEQYF
TRBD1 | TRBV9 | 14 | CASSPDRISNEQFF
- | TRBV10-3 | 13 | CAISVDSNSPLHF
TRBD2 | TRBV28 | 15 | CASSLSAGGTYEQYF